This T cell receptor beta chain was profiled in a study of post-analysis software for immune sequencing data. Across the study: Recorded disease courses covered relapsing-remitting, secondary progressive and progressive-relapsing multiple sclerosis. Some patients had no subtype annotation. Study-wide findings and caveats: Batch-matched samples strongly co-clustered by F measure. In patients, about five TRBV segments were more frequent than in controls, with TRBV5-6, TRBV5-1 and TRBV20-1 among them.

Germline V gene data show CDR1 as SGHTA and CDR2 as FQGNSA. Trimming shortened V by 9 bases and J by 3 bases, and 12 bases separated the two germline ends. The CDR3 is made up of 14 amino acids. cDNA libraries of TCR beta carried unique molecular identifiers. With roughly 1 to 11 million T cells as the source, about half a million cDNA molecules resulted. Each CDR3 protein is one row after TCRdb ran MiXCR on the PCR reads. Of roughly 650,000 distinct CDR3 sequences listed, approximately 59% were seen once; the top ten hold about 11%. This clonotype was observed a single time. Its antigen is undetermined.

V gene TRBV7-2 combines with J gene TRBJ1-6; no reliable D call. The material sequenced was blood. This TCR derives from a girl aged 2-10 years with multiple sclerosis. The CDR3 DNA sequence: TGTGCCAGTAGCGCCGGGAACTATAATTCACCCCTCCACTTT. Residues: CASSAGNYNSPLHF.